A selection of T cell receptor beta chains follows, all from one sample in a study of blood T cell repertoires in COVID-19. Some clones are missing from TCRdb's copy, which holds only in-frame ones; the method was immunoSEQ multiplex PCR. The sample includes approximately 270,000 clones, about 89% of them seen just once. Source material: peripheral blood. Receptors were obtained from a man between 25 and 39 years old with acute or convalescent COVID-19. CDR3s include the opening cysteine and the closing phenylalanine or tryptophan. D genes are given only for firm matches. Size is stated for part of the rows, as once, few or many counts, or as a class when the clone is expanded.

size	V	J	D	CDR3	DNA
NA	TRBV6-6	TRBJ1-2	NA	CASSYRQDGYTF	TGTGCCAGCAGTTATAGACAGGATGGCTACACCTTC
NA	TRBV6-5	TRBJ1-2	NA	CASSYSEVNYGYTF	TGTGCCAGCAGTTACTCAGAGGTTAACTATGGCTACACCTTC
NA	TRBV7-8	TRBJ2-1	TRBD2	CASRRTSGGFDEQFF	TGTGCCAGCAGGCGGACTAGCGGGGGTTTTGATGAGCAGTTCTTC
NA	TRBV19	TRBJ2-1	NA	CASMGGGWNNEQFF	TGTGCCAGTATGGGGGGGGGCTGGAACAATGAGCAGTTCTTC
NA	TRBV28	TRBJ1-2	NA	CASSPPPGYTF	TGTGCCAGCAGCCCCCCCCCGGGCTACACCTTC
NA	TRBV20-1	TRBJ1-1	NA	CSARGVKGAFF	TGCAGTGCTAGGGGAGTTAAAGGAGCTTTCTTT
NA	TRBV18	TRBJ1-1	TRBD1	CASSPTLGTGNTEAFF	TGTGCCAGCTCTCCTACCCTCGGGACAGGGAACACTGAAGCTTTCTTT
once	TRBV3-1/TRBV3-2	TRBJ2-7	TRBD2	CASSQDRLAGGGEQYF	TGTGCCAGCAGCCAAGATCGACTAGCGGGAGGCGGTGAGCAGTACTTC
NA	TRBV7-8	TRBJ2-7	TRBD1	CASSLAGTGTYEQYF	TGTGCCAGCAGCTTAGCCGGGACAGGGACCTACGAGCAGTACTTC
NA	TRBV6-5	TRBJ2-1	NA	CASSTHRFAEQFF	TGTGCCAGCAGTACCCACAGGTTTGCTGAGCAGTTCTTC
few	TRBV7-2	TRBJ1-2	NA	CASSLAPGNYGYTF	TGTGCCAGCAGCTTAGCCCCGGGAAACTATGGCTACACCTTC
NA	TRBV3-1/TRBV3-2	TRBJ2-7	TRBD2	CASSQIAGGREQYF	TGTGCCAGCAGCCAAATAGCGGGGGGGCGCGAGCAGTACTTC
NA	TRBV30	TRBJ1-6	NA	CAWNRGEEYSSYNSPLHF	TGTGCCTGGAACCGTGGGGAGGAATACTCCTCCTATAATTCACCCCTCCACTTT
NA	TRBV3-1/TRBV3-2	TRBJ1-2	NA	CASSPWDKHYGYTF	TGTGCCAGCAGCCCCTGGGACAAACACTATGGCTACACCTTC
NA	TRBV12-3/TRBV12-4	TRBJ2-2	NA	CASRPYLGELFF	TGTGCCAGCAGACCCTATCTCGGGGAGCTGTTTTTT
NA	TRBV18	TRBJ2-7	NA	CASSPPYVLSEQYF	TGTGCCAGCTCACCACCGTATGTCCTTTCCGAGCAGTACTTC
NA	TRBV30	TRBJ1-5	TRBD1	CAWSVGGGVDNQPQHF	TGTGCCTGGAGTGTTGGAGGGGGCGTTGACAATCAGCCCCAGCATTTT
NA	TRBV14	TRBJ2-5	NA	CASSNGRGSWETQYF	TGTGCCAGCTCTAACGGGAGAGGGAGCTGGGAGACCCAGTACTTC
NA	TRBV27	TRBJ2-2	NA	CASSLPGQLNTGELFF	TGTGCCAGCAGTTTACCCGGACAGCTCAACACCGGGGAGCTGTTTTTT
NA	TRBV5-4	TRBJ2-5	NA	CASSLGLAWETQYF	TGTGCCAGCAGCCTGGGGCTAGCGTGGGAGACCCAGTACTTC
NA	TRBV5-4	TRBJ2-5	NA	CASSSSGVETQYF	TGTGCCAGCAGTAGTTCGGGGGTGGAGACCCAGTACTTC
NA	TRBV6-5	TRBJ2-5	NA	CASSLRTGTGTQYF	TGTGCCAGCAGCCTACGGACGGGAACCGGGACCCAGTACTTC
NA	TRBV6-2/TRBV6-3	TRBJ2-1	TRBD1	CASSFGIGTGGGRTYNEQFF	TGTGCCAGCAGCTTCGGGATAGGGACAGGGGGCGGGAGGACCTACAATGAGCAGTTCTTC
NA	TRBV7-6	TRBJ2-3	TRBD2	CASSLAGLAQSQTDTQYF	TGTGCCAGCAGCTTAGCCGGACTAGCCCAGAGCCAGACAGATACGCAGTATTTT
NA	TRBV27	TRBJ2-3	TRBD1	CASKMTGSFYF	TGTGCCAGCAAAATGACAGGGTCGTTTTATTTT
NA	TRBV19	TRBJ2-7	NA	CASSLAVDYEQYF	TGTGCCAGTAGCCTGGCGGTTGACTACGAGCAGTACTTC
NA	TRBV27	TRBJ1-6	TRBD1	CASSGRDRGNSPLHF	TGTGCCAGCAGTGGCCGGGACAGGGGCAATTCACCCCTCCACTTT
NA	TRBV5-1	TRBJ2-5	NA	CASSLGRTTDDQYF	TGCGCCAGCAGCTTGGGACGGACTACGGACGACCAGTACTTC
NA	TRBV5-1	TRBJ1-1	TRBD1	CASSFNRQGKGNTEAFF	TGCGCCAGCAGCTTCAACCGACAGGGCAAAGGGAACACTGAAGCTTTCTTT
NA	TRBV9	TRBJ2-1	TRBD2	CASGFSGRWSYNEQFF	TGTGCCAGCGGGTTTAGCGGGAGATGGTCCTACAATGAGCAGTTCTTC
NA	TRBV11-2	TRBJ2-2	TRBD1	CASSLNRGQGSIGELFF	TGTGCCAGCAGCTTGAACCGCGGACAGGGATCAATCGGGGAGCTGTTTTTT
few	TRBV2	TRBJ1-2	NA	CASSEALTNYGYTF	TGTGCCAGCAGTGAGGCCCTTACTAACTATGGCTACACCTTC
NA	TRBV5-1	TRBJ2-7	TRBD2	CASSSAGAGGPYEQYF	TGCGCCAGCAGCTCGGCGGGAGCGGGAGGGCCCTACGAGCAGTACTTC
NA	TRBV11-2	TRBJ2-2	NA	CASSLTIGGNTGELFF	TGTGCCAGCAGCTTAACCATCGGCGGGAACACCGGGGAGCTGTTTTTT
NA	TRBV7-9	TRBJ1-6	NA	CASSEGTGIGSPLHF	TGTGCCAGCAGCGAGGGAACAGGGATCGGTTCACCCCTCCACTTT
NA	TRBV11-2	TRBJ2-2	NA	CASSPTRPTGELFF	TGTGCCAGCAGCCCTACTAGGCCCACCGGGGAGCTGTTTTTT
NA	TRBV5-1	TRBJ2-1	TRBD2	CASSTSSWRGGWNEQFF	TGCGCCAGCAGCACCTCCTCTTGGCGGGGGGGCTGGAATGAGCAGTTCTTC
NA	TRBV19	TRBJ2-1	TRBD2	CATGGGSSYNEQFF	TGTGCCACCGGCGGGGGGTCCTCCTACAATGAGCAGTTCTTC
NA	TRBV28	TRBJ2-7	NA	CASNRGILYEQYF	TGTGCCAGCAATCGGGGGATCCTCTACGAGCAGTACTTC
NA	TRBV28	TRBJ2-5	NA	CASSLRGSVKFQETQYF	TGTGCCAGCAGTTTAAGGGGTTCAGTAAAATTTCAAGAGACCCAGTACTTC
NA	TRBV15	TRBJ2-7	NA	CATSRGRGAYEQYF	TGTGCCACCAGCAGAGGCAGGGGAGCCTACGAGCAGTACTTC
NA	TRBV11-2	TRBJ1-4	NA	CASSAYPQKLFF	TGTGCCAGCAGCGCCTATCCGCAAAAACTGTTTTTT
NA	TRBV19	TRBJ1-2	TRBD1	CASTMDRYSYGYTF	TGTGCCAGTACCATGGACAGGTACTCCTATGGCTACACCTTC
NA	TRBV19	TRBJ2-1	TRBD2	CASHQAGGSYNEQFF	TGTGCCAGTCATCAAGCGGGGGGCTCCTACAATGAGCAGTTCTTC
NA	TRBV3-1/TRBV3-2	TRBJ2-5	NA	CASSQNGREVGTQYF	TGTGCCAGCAGCCAAAACGGCCGGGAAGTGGGGACCCAGTACTTC
NA	TRBV19	TRBJ1-2	NA	CASTGETNYGYTF	TGTGCCAGTACGGGGGAGACCAACTATGGCTACACCTTC
NA	TRBV5-1	TRBJ1-3	NA	CASSLQTTDSGNTIYF	TGCGCCAGCAGCTTACAGACTACAGACTCTGGAAACACCATATATTTT
NA	TRBV19	TRBJ1-5	NA	CASSITAGPQHF	TGTGCCAGTAGTATAACAGCGGGGCCCCAGCATTTT
once	TRBV5-1	TRBJ2-3	TRBD2	CASTSGSSDTQYF	TGCGCCAGCACTAGCGGGAGTTCAGATACGCAGTATTTT
NA	TRBV18	TRBJ1-5	TRBD1	CASSGDRAQPQHF	TGTGCCAGCTCAGGAGACAGGGCTCAGCCCCAGCATTTT
NA	TRBV25-1	TRBJ1-2	NA	CASSPGKRGYTF	TGTGCCAGCAGTCCAGGGAAAAGGGGCTACACCTTC
NA	TRBV6-1	TRBJ2-5	NA	CASSEVGKGRETQYF	TGTGCCAGCAGTGAAGTAGGAAAGGGGCGAGAGACCCAGTACTTC
NA	TRBV6-5	TRBJ1-3	TRBD1	CASSYDRVSTGNTIYF	TGTGCCAGCAGTTACGACAGGGTGTCGACTGGAAACACCATATATTTT
NA	TRBV29-1	TRBJ2-2	NA	CSALRPGELFF	TGCAGCGCCCTGAGGCCCGGGGAGCTGTTTTTT
NA	TRBV19	TRBJ1-1	NA	CATRLEANTEAFF	TGTGCCACTAGACTAGAGGCGAACACTGAAGCTTTCTTT